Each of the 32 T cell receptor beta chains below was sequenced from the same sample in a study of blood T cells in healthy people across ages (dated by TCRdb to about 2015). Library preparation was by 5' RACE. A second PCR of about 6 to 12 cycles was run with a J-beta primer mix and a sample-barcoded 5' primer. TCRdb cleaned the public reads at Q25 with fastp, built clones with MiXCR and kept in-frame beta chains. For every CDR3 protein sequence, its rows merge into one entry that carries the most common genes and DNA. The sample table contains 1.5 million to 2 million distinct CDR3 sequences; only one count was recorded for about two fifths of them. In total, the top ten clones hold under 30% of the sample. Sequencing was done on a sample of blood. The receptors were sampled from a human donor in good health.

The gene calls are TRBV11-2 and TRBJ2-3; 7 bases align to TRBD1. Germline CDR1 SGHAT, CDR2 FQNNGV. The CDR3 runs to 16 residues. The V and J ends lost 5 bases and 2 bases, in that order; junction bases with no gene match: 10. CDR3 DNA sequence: TGTGCCAGCAGCCCTTTACAGGGGTACCCCACAGATACGCAGTATTTT. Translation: CASSPLQGYPTDTQYF. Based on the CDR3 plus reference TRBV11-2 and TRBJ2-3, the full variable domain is EAGVAQSPRYKIIEKRQSVAFWCNPISGHATLYWYQQILGQGPKLLIQFQNNGVVDDSQLPKDRFSAERLKGVDSTLKIQPAKLEDSAVYLCASSPLQGYPTDTQYFGPGTRLTVL.

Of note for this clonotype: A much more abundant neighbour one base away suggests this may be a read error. CDR3 nucleotide sequence: TGTGCCAGCAACTTAGCGGGACAGGGCCATGGCTACACCTTC. Its protein product is CASNLAGQGHGYTF. The chain combines TRBV7-2 with TRBJ1-2, with 9 positions matching TRBD1. The CDR3 has 14 amino acids. The V gene's germline CDR1 is SGHTA and CDR2 FQGNSA. Together with reference TRBV7-2 and TRBJ1-2, the CDR3 gives the full variable domain: GAGVSQSPSNKVTEKGKDVELRCDPISGHTALYWYRQSLGQGLEFLIYFQGNSAPDKSGLPSDRFSAERTGGSVSTLTIQRTQQEDSAVYLCASNLAGQGHGYTFGSGTRLTVV.

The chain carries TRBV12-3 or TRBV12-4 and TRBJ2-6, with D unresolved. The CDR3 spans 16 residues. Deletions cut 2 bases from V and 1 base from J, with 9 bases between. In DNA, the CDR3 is TGTGCCAGCAGTTTACCCCTCCAATCTGGGGCCAACGTCCTGACTTTC. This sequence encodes CASSLPLQSGANVLTF.

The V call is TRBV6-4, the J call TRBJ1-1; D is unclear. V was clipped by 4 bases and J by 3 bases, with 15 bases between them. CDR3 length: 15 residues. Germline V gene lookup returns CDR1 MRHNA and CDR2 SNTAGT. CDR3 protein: CASSAGPQGYTEAFF. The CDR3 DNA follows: TGTGCCAGCAGTGCGGGTCCTCAAGGGTACACTGAAGCTTTCTTT.

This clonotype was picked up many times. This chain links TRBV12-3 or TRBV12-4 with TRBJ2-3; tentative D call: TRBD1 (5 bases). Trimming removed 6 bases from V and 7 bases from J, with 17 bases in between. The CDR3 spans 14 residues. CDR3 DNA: TGTGCCAGCAGCCCCCAGGGATTTGGATATACGCAGTATTTT. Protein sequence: CASSPQGFGYTQYF.

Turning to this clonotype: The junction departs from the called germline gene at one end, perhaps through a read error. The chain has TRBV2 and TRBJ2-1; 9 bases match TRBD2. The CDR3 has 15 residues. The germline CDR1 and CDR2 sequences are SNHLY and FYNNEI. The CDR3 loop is CASSPSGVSSNEQFF. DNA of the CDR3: TGTGCCAGCAGTCCTAGCGGGGTTTCCTCCAATGAGCAGTTCTTC.

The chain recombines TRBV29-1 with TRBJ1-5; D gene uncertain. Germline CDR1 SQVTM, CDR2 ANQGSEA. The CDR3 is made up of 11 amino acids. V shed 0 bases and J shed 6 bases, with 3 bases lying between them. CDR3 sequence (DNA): TGCAGCGTTGAAGATATTCAGCCCCAGCATTTT. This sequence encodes CSVEDIQPQHF. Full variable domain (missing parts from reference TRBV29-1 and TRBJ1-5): SAVISQKPSRDICQRGTSLTIQCQVDSQVTMMFWYRQQPGQSLTLIATANQGSEATYESGFVIDKFPISRPNLTFSTLTVSNMSPEDSSIYLCSVEDIQPQHFGDGTRLSIL.

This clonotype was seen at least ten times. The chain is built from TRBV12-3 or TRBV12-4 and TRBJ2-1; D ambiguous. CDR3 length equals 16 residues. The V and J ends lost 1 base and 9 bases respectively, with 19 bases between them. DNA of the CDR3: TGTGCCAGCAGTTTAGGGTATCGGGCGTTCGGTGGTGAGCAGTTCTTC. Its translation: CASSLGYRAFGGEQFF.

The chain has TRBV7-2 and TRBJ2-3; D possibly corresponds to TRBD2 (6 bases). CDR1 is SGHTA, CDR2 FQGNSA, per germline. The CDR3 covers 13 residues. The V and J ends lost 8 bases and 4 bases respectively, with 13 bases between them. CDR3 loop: CASGRSSADTQYF. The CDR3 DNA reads TGTGCCAGCGGCAGATCTAGCGCAGATACGCAGTATTTT. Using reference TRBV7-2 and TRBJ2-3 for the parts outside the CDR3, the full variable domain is GAGVSQSPSNKVTEKGKDVELRCDPISGHTALYWYRQSLGQGLEFLIYFQGNSAPDKSGLPSDRFSAERTGGSVSTLTIQRTQQEDSAVYLCASGRSSADTQYFGPGTRLTVL.

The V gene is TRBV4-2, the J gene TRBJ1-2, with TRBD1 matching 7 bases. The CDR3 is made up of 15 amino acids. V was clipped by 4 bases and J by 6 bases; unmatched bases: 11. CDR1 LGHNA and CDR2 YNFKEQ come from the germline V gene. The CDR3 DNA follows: TGTGCCAGCAGCCCCGAGACAGGGTTAATTAATGGCTACACCTTC. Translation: CASSPETGLINGYTF.

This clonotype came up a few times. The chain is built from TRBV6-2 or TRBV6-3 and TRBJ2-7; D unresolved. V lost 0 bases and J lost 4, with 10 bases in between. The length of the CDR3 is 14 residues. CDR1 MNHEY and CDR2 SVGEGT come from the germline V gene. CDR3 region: CASSYSIEEYEQYF. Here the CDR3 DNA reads TGTGCCAGCAGTTACTCGATAGAGGAATACGAGCAGTACTTC.

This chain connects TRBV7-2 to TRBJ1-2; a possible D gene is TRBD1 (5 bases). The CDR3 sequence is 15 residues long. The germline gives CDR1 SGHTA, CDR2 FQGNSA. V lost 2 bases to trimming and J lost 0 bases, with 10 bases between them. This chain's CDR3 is CASSLIEGPNYGYTF. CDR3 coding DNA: TGTGCCAGCAGCTTAATCGAGGGACCTAACTATGGCTACACCTTC. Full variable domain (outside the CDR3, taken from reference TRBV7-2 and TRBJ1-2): GAGVSQSPSNKVTEKGKDVELRCDPISGHTALYWYRQSLGQGLEFLIYFQGNSAPDKSGLPSDRFSAERTGGSVSTLTIQRTQQEDSAVYLCASSLIEGPNYGYTFGSGTRLTVV.

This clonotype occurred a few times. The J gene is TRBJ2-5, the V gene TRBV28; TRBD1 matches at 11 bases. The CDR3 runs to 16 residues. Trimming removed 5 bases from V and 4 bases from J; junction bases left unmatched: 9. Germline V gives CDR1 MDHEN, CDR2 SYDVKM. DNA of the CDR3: TGTGCCAGCAGTCGGACCGGGACAGGGGGTCTAGAGACCCAGTACTTC. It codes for CASSRTGTGGLETQYF.

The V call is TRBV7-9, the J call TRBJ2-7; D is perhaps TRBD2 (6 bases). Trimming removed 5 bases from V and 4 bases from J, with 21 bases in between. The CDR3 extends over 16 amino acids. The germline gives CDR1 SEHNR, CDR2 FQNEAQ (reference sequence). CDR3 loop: CASSALNRDSLYEQYF. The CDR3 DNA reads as TGTGCCAGCAGCGCCCTAAACCGGGACTCCCTATACGAGCAGTACTTC.

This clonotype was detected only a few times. The CDR3 DNA is TGTGCCAGCAGCTTTTCTGGGGATAGCAATCAGCCCCAGCATTTT. Translated, it gives CASSFSGDSNQPQHF. The chain has TRBV11-2 and TRBJ1-5; D unresolved. Trimming pared 3 bases from V and 0 bases from J, leaving 9 bases between. Germline CDR1 SGHAT, CDR2 FQNNGV. This CDR3 comprises 15 residues.

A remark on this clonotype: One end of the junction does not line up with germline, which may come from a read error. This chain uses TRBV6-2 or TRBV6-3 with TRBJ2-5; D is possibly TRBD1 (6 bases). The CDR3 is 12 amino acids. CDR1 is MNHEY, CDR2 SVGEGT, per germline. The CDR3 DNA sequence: TGTGCCAGCAGTTACGAGGGGGAGACCCGGTACTTC. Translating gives CASSYEGETRYF.

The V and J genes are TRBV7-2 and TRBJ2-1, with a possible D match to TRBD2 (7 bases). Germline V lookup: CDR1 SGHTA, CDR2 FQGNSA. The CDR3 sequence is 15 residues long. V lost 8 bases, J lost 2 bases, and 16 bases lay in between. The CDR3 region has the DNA TGTGCCAGCTCCTCCCTGGGGGGGCCCTACAATGAGCAGTTCTTC. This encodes CASSSLGGPYNEQFF.

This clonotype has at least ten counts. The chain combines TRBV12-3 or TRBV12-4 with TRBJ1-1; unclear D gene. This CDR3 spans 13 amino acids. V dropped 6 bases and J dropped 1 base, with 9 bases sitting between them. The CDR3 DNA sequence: TGTGCCAGCAGCTTTGCAGCGAACACTGAAGCTTTCTTT. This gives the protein CASSFAANTEAFF.

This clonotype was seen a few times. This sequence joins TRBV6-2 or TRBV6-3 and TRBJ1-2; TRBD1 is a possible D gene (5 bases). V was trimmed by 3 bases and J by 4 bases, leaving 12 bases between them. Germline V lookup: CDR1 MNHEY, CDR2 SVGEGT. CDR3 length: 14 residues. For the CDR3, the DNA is TGTGCCAGCAGTTATACCGGGACGGGCTATGGCTACACCTTC. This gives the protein CASSYTGTGYGYTF.

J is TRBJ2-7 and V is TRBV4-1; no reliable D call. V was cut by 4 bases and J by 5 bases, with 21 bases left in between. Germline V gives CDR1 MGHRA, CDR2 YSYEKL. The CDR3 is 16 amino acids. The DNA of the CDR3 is TGCGCCAGCAGCCCCTCCGGTAACCTCCCCGTAAACGAGCAGTACTTC. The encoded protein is CASSPSGNLPVNEQYF.

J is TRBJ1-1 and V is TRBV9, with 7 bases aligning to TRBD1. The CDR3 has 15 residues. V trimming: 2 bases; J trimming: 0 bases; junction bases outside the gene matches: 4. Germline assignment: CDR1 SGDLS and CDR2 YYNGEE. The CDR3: CASSVQTGMNTEAFF. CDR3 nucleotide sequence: TGTGCCAGCAGCGTCCAGACAGGGATGAACACTGAAGCTTTCTTT.

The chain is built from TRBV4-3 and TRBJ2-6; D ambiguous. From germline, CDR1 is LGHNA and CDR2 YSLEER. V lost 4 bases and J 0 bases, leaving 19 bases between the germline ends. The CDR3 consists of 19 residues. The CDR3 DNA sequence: TGCGCCAGCAGCCTCGCGGATAGGAGAAGGGTCTCTGGGGCCAACGTCCTGACTTTC. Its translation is CASSLADRRRVSGANVLTF.

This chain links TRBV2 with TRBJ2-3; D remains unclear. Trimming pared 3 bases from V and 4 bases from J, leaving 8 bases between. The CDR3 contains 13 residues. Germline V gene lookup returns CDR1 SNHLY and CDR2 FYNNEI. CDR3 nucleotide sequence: TGTGCCAGCAGTGATGGGGTCTCAGATACGCAGTATTTT. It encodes CASSDGVSDTQYF.

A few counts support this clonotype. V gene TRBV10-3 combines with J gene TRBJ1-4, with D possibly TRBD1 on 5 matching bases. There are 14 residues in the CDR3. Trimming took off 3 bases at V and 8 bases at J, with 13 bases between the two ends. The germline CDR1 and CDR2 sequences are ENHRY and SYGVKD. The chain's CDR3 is CAISDSGGEEKLFF. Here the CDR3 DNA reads TGTGCCATCAGTGATAGTGGGGGAGAGGAAAAACTGTTTTTT.

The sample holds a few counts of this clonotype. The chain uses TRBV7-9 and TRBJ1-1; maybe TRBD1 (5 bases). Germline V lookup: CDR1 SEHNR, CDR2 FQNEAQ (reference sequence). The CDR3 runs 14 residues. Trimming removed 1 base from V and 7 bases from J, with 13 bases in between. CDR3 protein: CASSLEGTSVEAFF. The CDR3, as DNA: TGTGCCAGCAGCTTAGAGGGGACCAGTGTTGAAGCTTTCTTT.

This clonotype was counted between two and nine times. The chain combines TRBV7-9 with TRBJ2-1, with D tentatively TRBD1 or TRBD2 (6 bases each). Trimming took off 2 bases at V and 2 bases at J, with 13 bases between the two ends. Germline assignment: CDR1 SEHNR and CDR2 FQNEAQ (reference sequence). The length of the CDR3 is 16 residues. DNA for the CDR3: TGTGCCAGCAGCTTAATATTGGGGGGCCCCTACAATGAGCAGTTCTTC. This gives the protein CASSLILGGPYNEQFF. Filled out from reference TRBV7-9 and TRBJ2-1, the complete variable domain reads DTGVSQNPRHKITKRGQNVTFRCDPISEHNRLYWYRQTLGQGPEFLTYFQNEAQLEKSRLLSDRFSAERPKGSFSTLEIQRTEQGDSAMYLCASSLILGGPYNEQFFGPGTRLTVL.

The DNA for the CDR3 is TGCGCCAGCAGCCAAACATTAGACTTTTGGAACACTGAAGCTTTCTTT. It translates to CASSQTLDFWNTEAFF. The chain links TRBV4-3 to TRBJ1-1, with D hard to call. Per the germline V gene, CDR1 is LGHNA and CDR2 is YSLEER. The CDR3 has 16 residues. The V end was cut by 2 bases, the J end by 1 base, with 14 bases between.

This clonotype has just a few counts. The CDR3 here is CASSTRSGLPIGETQYF. The CDR3 bases are TGTGCCAGCAGTACCCGATCGGGACTCCCCATCGGAGAGACCCAGTACTTC. The rearrangement joins TRBV7-2 to TRBJ2-7; D possibly corresponds to TRBD2 (6 bases). The end of the DNA aligns better with TRBJ2-5, so the J call may be wrong. The CDR3 spans 17 residues. CDR1 is SGHTA, CDR2 FQGNSA, per germline.

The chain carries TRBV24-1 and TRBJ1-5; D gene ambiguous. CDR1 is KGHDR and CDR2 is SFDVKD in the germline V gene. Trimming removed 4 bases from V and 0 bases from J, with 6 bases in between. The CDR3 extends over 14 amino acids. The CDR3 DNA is TGTGCCACCAGTGAGTGGCGTAGCAATCAGCCCCAGCATTTT. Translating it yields CATSEWRSNQPQHF.

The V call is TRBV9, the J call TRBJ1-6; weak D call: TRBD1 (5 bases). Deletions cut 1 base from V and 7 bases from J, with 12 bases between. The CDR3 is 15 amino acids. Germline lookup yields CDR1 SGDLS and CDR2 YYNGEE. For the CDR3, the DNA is TGTGCCAGCAGCGTAATGGAGGGGCCCAATTCACCCCTCCACTTT. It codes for CASSVMEGPNSPLHF.

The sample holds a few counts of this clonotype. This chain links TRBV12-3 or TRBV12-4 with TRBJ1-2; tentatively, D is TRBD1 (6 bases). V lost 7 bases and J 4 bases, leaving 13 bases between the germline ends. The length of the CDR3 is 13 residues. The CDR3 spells CASNWGLGYGYTF. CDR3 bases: TGTGCCAGCAACTGGGGGCTAGGCTATGGCTACACCTTC.

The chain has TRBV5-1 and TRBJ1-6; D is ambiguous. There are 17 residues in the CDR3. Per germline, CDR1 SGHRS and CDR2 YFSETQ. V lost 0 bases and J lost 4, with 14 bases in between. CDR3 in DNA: TGCGCCAGCAGCTTGGTCTACGGCGACTCATATAATTCACCCCTCCACTTT. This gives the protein CASSLVYGDSYNSPLHF.